This TCR beta chain was documented in a study of blood T cells in healthy people across ages. Study in general: About one barcoded beta molecule per two T cells was captured by template switching. General study findings and limits: Higher diversity and more naive CD4+ cells were features of long-lived donors, compared to aged donors.

In regard to this clonotype: Its specificity is unknown.

Primers used in a second PCR of roughly 6 to 12 cycles were a sample-barcoded 5' primer and a J-beta primer mix. Each cDNA molecule carried a tag from a template-switch adaptor that contained 12 random nucleotides. TCRdb processed the 5' RACE reads anew with MiXCR; each CDR3 protein has one entry. The sample lists roughly 930,000 distinct CDR3 sequences, around 48% occurring once. Germline V gene lookup returns CDR1 MNHEY and CDR2 SMNVEV (reference sequence). Trimming cost V 5 bases and J 0 bases, with 8 bases left between them. The CDR3 has 14 residues. Sample: blood. The sequence derives from a man aged 30 to 45 in good health. The chain couples TRBV27 to TRBJ2-1; no firm D call. The CDR3 sequence: CASSERFSYNEQFF. CDR3 bases: TGTGCCAGCAGTGAACGATTCTCCTACAATGAGCAGTTCTTC.